This section outlines one T cell receptor (beta chain) sequence together with its context. Its antigen remains unidentified. The data belong to a study of CD4 T cells in relation to SARS-CoV-2 and coronaviruses. Background on the study: No peptide or an HIV-1 Nef peptide pool served as negative control.

Trimming removed 5 bases from V and 6 bases from J; junction bases left unmatched: 10. This CDR3 region has 15 residues. Germline CDR1 SEHNR, CDR2 FQNEAQ (reference sequence). Before the COVID-19 pandemic, during about 2011-2019, CD4+ T cells were taken from unexposed donors. CD4+ T cells were isolated from the cells after around 9 days of culture. Cultures held roughly 2 million PBMCs per well with around 9.4 IU/ml IL-2. Measured with immunoSEQ multiplex PCR; TCRdb has only the in-frame clones, and not every one. The sample lists 30,000 or so clones, over 60% seen once, with 20% in the top ten. The clonotype was recovered from a human donor in good health. The chain is built from TRBV7-9 and TRBJ2-1, with 7 nucleotides matching TRBD1. What was sequenced was CD4+ T cells from PBMCs, cultured in vitro. The CDR3 nucleotides are TGTGCCAGCAGCCCTAAGGACAGGCTCGGCAATGAGCAGTTCTTC. Amino acid sequence: CASSPKDRLGNEQFF.